Detailed here is one T cell receptor beta chain. Its antigen is not known. At one boundary the junction diverges from the germline segment, which might be a read error. This specimen belongs to a study of molecular identifiers for immune sequencing clone quantification. Whole-study findings and limits: Same-barcode identical TCR molecules could make highly expanded clones look smaller than they are. Over 98% of effector molecules, but under 1% in naive cells, were held by clones with more than 20 RNA copies.

The CDR3 length is 13 residues. Germline lookup yields CDR1 LNHDA and CDR2 SQIVND (reference sequence). The CD8+CD4-CCR7+CD45RA+ phenotype defined the sorted naive CD8 T cells. TCRdb re-called the PCR reads through MiXCR, storing one row per CDR3 protein. The table includes about 640,000 distinct CDR3 sequences, about 20% detected once. This TCR came from a human donor in good health. Some libraries in this study had Jurkat cell RNA spiked in. V is TRBV19 and J is TRBJ2-3; either TRBD1 or TRBD2 may supply D (5 bases each). The material sequenced was naive CD8+ T cells from blood, with Jurkat cell RNA spiked in. Noted subset: FACS-sorted CD8+CD4-CCR7+CD45RA+ naive T cells. This CDR3 reads CASSIGLRDHTSF. In DNA, the CDR3 is TGTGCCAGTAGTATAGGCCTCAGGGACCACACTTCTTTT.